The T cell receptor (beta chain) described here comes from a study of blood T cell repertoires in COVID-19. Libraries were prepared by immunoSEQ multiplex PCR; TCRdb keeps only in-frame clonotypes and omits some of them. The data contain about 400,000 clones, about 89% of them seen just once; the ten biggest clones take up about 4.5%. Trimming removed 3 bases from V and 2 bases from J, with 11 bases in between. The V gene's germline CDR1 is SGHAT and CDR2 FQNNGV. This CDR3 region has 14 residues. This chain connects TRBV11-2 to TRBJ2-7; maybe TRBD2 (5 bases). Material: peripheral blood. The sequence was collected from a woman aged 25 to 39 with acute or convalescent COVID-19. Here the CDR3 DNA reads TGTGCCAGCAGCTTTGGCAGCGGACCCTACGAGCAGTACTTC. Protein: CASSFGSGPYEQYF.